This T cell receptor beta chain was found in a study of T cell responses to AZD1222 COVID-19 vaccine. TCRdb's table, derived via immunoSEQ multiplex PCR, lists solely in-frame clones and lacks some. This sample has tens of thousands of clones, with approximately 90% found just once. Study-wide findings and caveats: Clonal diversity may have been underestimated in mostly white British donors.

Germline V gene sequence: CDR1 SGHTA, CDR2 FQGNSA. The junction had 7 bases not matched to a gene; V was cut back by 6 bases and J by 4 bases. This CDR3 comprises 15 residues. About this clone itself: What it binds is not known.

The material was peripheral blood, obtained on day 0 of AZD1222 vaccination. The genes are TRBV7-2 and TRBJ2-7; 12 bases map to TRBD1. The receptor was derived from an adult in good health. This chain's CDR3 is CASSYTGQGAYEQYF. CDR3 sequence (DNA): TGTGCCAGCAGTTACACGGGACAGGGGGCTTACGAGCAGTACTTC.